This T cell receptor beta chain was obtained from a study of response to subunit inactivated influenza vaccine (dated by TCRdb to between 2018 and 2020). Study-wide context: To follow how T cells responded to a trivalent subunit inactivated influenza vaccine, the researchers relied on deep quantitative profiling of the T cell receptor repertoire.

Overall study results and their limits: The authors proposed that each seasonal influenza vaccination may bring in only a limited number of new T cells.

Looking up the germline V gene yields CDR1 MNHNS and CDR2 SASEGT. The cysteine opens and the phenylalanine closes a CDR3 of 13 amino acids. The read is trimmed to its CDR3 DNA, 39 bases read in frame from base 1. V trim: 6 bases; J trim: 4 bases; unmatched bases: 5. Remarks on this clonotype: The specificity of this receptor is unknown. No much larger clone is present one base from it, and per-base qualities are unavailable.

The receptor library was made with RT-PCR. Sequencing was carried out with an Illumina HiSeq 2500. TCRdb reprocessed the public reads (quality trimming at Q25 with fastp, clone calling with MiXCR) and kept in-frame beta chains. Each CDR3 protein appears once, grouped with its most common genes and DNA. This sample holds around 520,000 distinct CDR3 sequences; about 25% were observed only once. The ten most abundant clones make up around 1.8% of the sample. Source: CD4+ T cells sorted from PBMCs, taken about 5 days after vaccination. The TCR was taken from a man aged 50 to 60 who received an inactivated influenza vaccine. Donor details come from another sample of the same person, matched by shared clones. Recombination linked TRBV6-1 to TRBJ1-1, and 7 junctional nucleotides match TRBD1. The CDR3 in this case is CASSKTGVTEAFF. Here is the DNA: TGTGCCAGCAGCAAAACAGGGGTCACTGAAGCTTTCTTT.